The T cell receptor (beta chain) described here comes from a study of cytomegalovirus exposure and HLA in healthy donors (dated by TCRdb to the late 2010s). Regarding the research as a whole: An earlier analysis of some 500 of the donors reported roughly 270 Gb of sequence data and around 120 million unique TCR beta sequences from about 200 million T cells. An early release covering roughly 600 HLA-typed donors comprised 300 to 350 gigabases of sequencing data and around 80 million unique TCR sequences. Among the roughly 390 genotyped donors, around 81% belonged to the genetic ancestry cluster associated with self-reported Caucasian donors. The study was designed to test whether signatures of past pathogen exposure could be identified by cataloging public T cell receptors. Using immunosequencing, the study profiled T cell repertoires from 550 to 750 subjects and related those repertoires to cytomegalovirus serostatus. Along with the roughly 670-subject first cohort, a separate validation cohort of roughly 110 different subjects was used. To predict cytomegalovirus infection status, the study combined high-throughput TCR immunosequencing, statistical association of individual TCRs with disease status, and machine learning. In a later analysis, previously published TCR beta repertoires from fewer than 750 donors were re-analyzed and high-resolution HLA genotyping was added so that TCR occurrence patterns could be studied. The later analysis used no new phenotypic data to find candidate immune exposures, relying instead on TCR beta sequences and their occurrence across donors. To decide whether each TCR beta V gene segment behaved as functional or pseudogenic, an earlier analysis of some 600 of the donors relied on high-throughput TCR beta sequencing. Donor age, sex, ethnicity and CMV serostatus were compiled alongside the repertoire data. Genome-wide SNP genotypes for about 65% of the 666 donors were used in a later genetic analysis, which treated that subset as a discovery cohort. Every repertoire in the discovery cohort had been generated on one and the same sequencing platform. Both class I and class II loci were covered by HLA typing, at four-digit resolution. The number of donors typed differed by locus, with 629-630 for A, B, C, DRB1 and DQB1, roughly 520 for DQA1, 600 to 610 for DPA1, and some 470 for DPB1. Four to six DR-DQ haplotypes were handled as single units for association and clustering because linkage in the cohort was strong. Across 300 to 400 genotyped donors of the cohort, an average of roughly 250,000 unique TCR beta nucleotide sequences per donor were sequenced, and 15% to 20% of those sequences were non-productive. What the authors observed across the whole study: HLA typing was unavailable for some donors at each locus, so association tests used only the typed subset. According to a later analysis, TCR association rates differed among HLA loci, with DRB1 alleles showing the most associated TCRs and HLA-C alleles showing the fewest. In a later analysis, most CMV-associated TCR beta chains were found to appear HLA-restricted, with HLA associations seemingly driven largely by CMV exposure. In an earlier analysis of some 640 of the donors, most TCR beta V segments were observed in productive rearrangements about 90% or about 30% of the time, broadly matching IMGT annotations. Seventeen rarely observed V segments, including chromosome 9 orphons, were excluded from the earlier analysis of 550 to 700 of the donors because counts were too low. V-gene and J-gene trimming of TCR beta chains was associated with a missense DCLRE1C variant in a later genetic analysis, and the association was replicated in an independent cohort. A total of 150 or so TCR beta chains were listed by the study as associated with cytomegalovirus. Across donors, most TCR sequences were observed very rarely, whereas some public TCRs were present in many individuals. A further reported finding was that TCR beta sequences accurately predicted the HLA-A and HLA-B alleles for most subjects in the first cohort. The sequencing pipeline was judged likely to have produced a cluster of highly shared sequence variants as a technical artifact. Cytomegalovirus status was reported to be diagnosed by the classifier with high specificity and sensitivity in both the original and validation cohorts. It was suggested by the authors that the approach could potentially be generalized to other disease states and immunological phenotypes. Assigning TCR associations to individual alleles was difficult when HLA alleles, especially DR and DQ, strongly co-occurred. Several of the top co-occurrence clusters appeared to be linked to parvovirus B19, influenza, CMV and Epstein-Barr virus, according to a later analysis. In a later genetic analysis, fewer N-insertions in productive TCRs were reported among donors in an Asian-associated ancestry cluster than the roughly 700-donor mean. In a later analysis, HLA-associated TCR beta chains showed more clonal expansion and lower generation probabilities than non-associated chains that were equally common. A few of the identified cytomegalovirus-associated TCR beta chains were confirmed in vitro to be specific for cytomegalovirus antigens. Roughly uniform sequencing depth across donors was assumed in presence/absence analyses, although this assumption may not hold. Linkage disequilibrium might explain the correlated functional status among segregating V segments, but an unknown experimental factor could not be ruled out. The only immune exposure information available for the cohort was CMV serostatus. In this cohort, only TCR beta chains were sequenced, and detectable features were limited by the absence of alpha or paired-chain data. Specific HLA alleles were associated with more than 15,000 TCR beta sequences at a false discovery rate of 0.05 in a later analysis.

The cohort consisted of 600 or so healthy bone marrow donors. Cohort members were all nominally healthy when sampled, although unrecorded immune exposures were likely present. The donor tested CMV seropositive, placing the donor among the roughly 300 seropositive members of the cohort. Each donor provided a peripheral blood sample, and peripheral blood mononuclear cells were used for TCR beta sequencing. The Qiagen DNeasy Blood Extraction Kit was used to extract genomic DNA from the blood cell samples. The library was produced with the immunoSEQ multiplex PCR assay. For the multiplex PCR, a mixture combining 60 forward primers for TCR Vbeta segments and 13 reverse primers for TCR Jbeta segments was used. The CDR3 region of rearranged TCR beta genes was amplified from genomic DNA by a multiplex PCR assay. On the Illumina HiSeq System, the amplified TCR beta libraries were sequenced as 87-base-pair reads. The authors' pipeline ran thus. In a later analysis, approximately 74 million unique TCR beta chains were counted across the 650 to 700 repertoires, and around 11 million of these chains were shared by at least two donors. Raw reads were error-corrected and collapsed into unique sequences with a nearest-neighbor algorithm that merged closely related sequences to remove PCR and sequencing errors. V, D and J gene segments were assigned by aligning CDR3 sequences to IMGT reference sequences. Each retained sequence needed at least a six-nucleotide match to both a V gene segment and a J gene segment. A rearrangement was called productive if the CDR3 had no stop codons and remained in frame with V and J, and every other rearrangement was called non-productive. CDR3 was defined according to IMGT convention as the region running from the second conserved V-encoded cysteine to the conserved J-encoded phenylalanine. In an earlier analysis of just under 600 of the donors, sequences lacking an unambiguous match to a single V gene segment were excluded. In an earlier analysis of 450 to 700 of the donors, V segments were called functional above 56.7% productive rearrangements and were called segregating when the between-donor standard deviation exceeded 5%. A statistical classification framework was built for diagnosing cytomegalovirus status from the catalog of TCR beta chain sequences. In a later analysis, V and J genes were assigned by comparing TCR nucleotide sequences against IMGT/GENE-DB human TR gene sequences. In a later analysis, CDR3 sequences and most-parsimonious VDJ recombination scenarios were assigned using the TCRdist pipeline. In a later analysis, each TCR beta chain was defined by its CDR3 amino acid sequence together with its V-gene family, and reads without a unique V-gene family were excluded. To address suspected cross-contamination and a sequencing artifact, a later analysis removed 592 highly shared, low-generation-probability nucleotide sequences. In a later analysis, a clonal expansion index for each public chain was calculated from normalized within-repertoire ranks of inferred template counts. In a later analysis, generation probabilities were computed using a VDJ recombination model fitted to out-of-frame rearrangements, and the results were checked against IGoR. In a later analysis, TCR-TCR, TCR-HLA and TCR-CMV co-occurrence was scored with hypergeometric tests, and a repertoire-size bias correction was applied to TCR pairs. To estimate false discovery rates, a later analysis permuted the HLA or CMV assignments 20 times. In a later analysis, co-occurring TCRs were grouped using DBSCAN, and TCRdist sequence similarity was added for clustering within HLA-allele-positive subsets. Repertoires with fewer than 30,000 or more than 120,000 public chains were left out of co-occurrence clustering, as were five repertoires with anomalous nucleotide sharing. Not all clones reach the TCRdb copy of this immuneACCESS table, which keeps in-frame sequences only. Checked studies attribute under half of the gap to unresolved V genes and leave the rest unexplained. V, J and clone size are taken as reported in that table, and D and trimming were inferred from the DNA itself. This sample holds approximately 80,000 clones; 63% were observed only once. About 15% of the sample lies in the top ten.

Comments on this clone: Its recognized antigen is unknown. No base-level quality is on record; no much larger clone is a single base apart.

The origin of this receptor is a woman aged 40 to 50 in good health and CMV-seropositive. The sample was PBMCs.

The DNA is as follows: TGTGCCAGTAGGTCTGCGGGGGCGTACAATGAGCAGTTCTTC. The resulting protein is CASRSAGAYNEQFF. The sequence joins TRBV19 to TRBJ2-1; perhaps TRBD2 is the D gene, with 7 bases matching. CDR3 length: 14 amino acids, cysteine to phenylalanine. Just CDR3 DNA is preserved here, 42 bases in frame from base 1. The junction shows trimming of 6 bases on V and 4 bases on J, plus 13 bases between the germline ends. The germline V gene (reference sequence) gives CDR1 as LNHDA and CDR2 as SQIVND.